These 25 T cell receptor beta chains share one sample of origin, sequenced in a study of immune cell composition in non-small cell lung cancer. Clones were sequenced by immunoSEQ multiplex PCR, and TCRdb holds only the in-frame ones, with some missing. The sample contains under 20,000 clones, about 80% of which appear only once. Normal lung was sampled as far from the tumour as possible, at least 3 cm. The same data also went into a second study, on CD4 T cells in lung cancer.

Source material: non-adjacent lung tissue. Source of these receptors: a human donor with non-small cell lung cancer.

CDR3 nucleotide sequence: TGTGCCAGTATAGAAAGCGGGGTCGACAATGAGCAGTTCTTC. Translation gives CASIESGVDNEQFF. This chain joins TRBV19 and TRBJ2-1; TRBD2 agrees at 7 bases. V lost 7 bases to trimming and J lost 5 bases; unmatched junction nucleotides: 8. This CDR3 has 14 amino acids. CDR1 LNHDA and CDR2 SQIVND come from the germline V gene (reference sequence).

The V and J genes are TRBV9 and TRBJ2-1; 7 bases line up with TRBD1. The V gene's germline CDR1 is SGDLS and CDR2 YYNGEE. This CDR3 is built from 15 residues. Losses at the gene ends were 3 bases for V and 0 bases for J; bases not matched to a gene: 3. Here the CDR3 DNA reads TGTGCCAGCAGCGCTACAGGGGACTCCTACAATGAGCAGTTCTTC. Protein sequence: CASSATGDSYNEQFF.

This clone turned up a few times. This chain's CDR3 is CASSQSRVSNQPQHF. DNA for the CDR3: TGTGCCAGCTCGCAAAGCAGAGTTAGCAATCAGCCCCAGCATTTT. This rearrangement joins TRBV2 to TRBJ1-5; no definite D call. CDR3 size: 15 residues. Trimming stripped 8 bases from V and 0 bases from J, with 14 bases between. Germline CDR1 and CDR2: SNHLY and FYNNEI. Supplemented by reference TRBV2 and TRBJ1-5, the full variable domain reads EPEVTQTPSHQVTQMGQEVILRCVPISNHLYFYWYRQILGQKVEFLVSFYNNEISEKSEIFDDQFSVERPDGSNFTLKIRSTKLEDSAMYFCASSQSRVSNQPQHFGDGTRLSIL.

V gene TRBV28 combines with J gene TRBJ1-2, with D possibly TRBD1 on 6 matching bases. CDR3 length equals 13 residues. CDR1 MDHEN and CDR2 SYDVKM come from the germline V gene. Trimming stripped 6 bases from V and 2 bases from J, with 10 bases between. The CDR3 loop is CASRSQGNYGYTF. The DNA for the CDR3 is TGTGCCAGCAGATCGCAGGGGAACTATGGCTACACCTTC.

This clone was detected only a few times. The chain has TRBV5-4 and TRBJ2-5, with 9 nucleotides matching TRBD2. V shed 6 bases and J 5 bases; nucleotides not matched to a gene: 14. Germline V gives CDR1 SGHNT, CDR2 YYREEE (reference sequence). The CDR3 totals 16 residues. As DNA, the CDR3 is TGTGCCAGCACCCCATGGGGTGGCGGGGGGGCCGAGACCCAGTACTTC. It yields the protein CASTPWGGGGAETQYF.

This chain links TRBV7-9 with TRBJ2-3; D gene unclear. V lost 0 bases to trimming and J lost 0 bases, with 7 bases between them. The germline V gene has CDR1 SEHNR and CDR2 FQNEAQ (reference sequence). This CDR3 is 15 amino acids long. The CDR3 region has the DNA TGTGCCAGCAGCTTAGCGGGAACTAGCACAGATACGCAGTATTTT. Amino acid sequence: CASSLAGTSTDTQYF.

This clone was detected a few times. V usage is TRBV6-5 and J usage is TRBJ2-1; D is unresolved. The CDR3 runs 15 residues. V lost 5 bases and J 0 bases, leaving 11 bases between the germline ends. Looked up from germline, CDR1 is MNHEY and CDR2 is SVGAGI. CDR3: CASSTFRSSYNEQFF. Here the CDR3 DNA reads TGTGCCAGCAGTACCTTTAGGAGCTCCTACAATGAGCAGTTCTTC.

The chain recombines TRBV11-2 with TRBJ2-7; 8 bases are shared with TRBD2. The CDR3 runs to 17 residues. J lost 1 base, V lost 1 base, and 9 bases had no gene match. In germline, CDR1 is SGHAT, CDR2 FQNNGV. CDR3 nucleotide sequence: TGTGCCAGCAGCTTAGGGTCGGGAGGGACACGATCCTACGAGCAGTACTTC. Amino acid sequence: CASSLGSGGTRSYEQYF.

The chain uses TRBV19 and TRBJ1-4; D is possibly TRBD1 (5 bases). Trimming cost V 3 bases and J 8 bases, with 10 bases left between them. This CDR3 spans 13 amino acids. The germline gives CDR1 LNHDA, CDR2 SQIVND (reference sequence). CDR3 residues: CASSIGGLEKLFF. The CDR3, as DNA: TGTGCCAGTAGTATTGGGGGTTTGGAAAAACTGTTTTTT.

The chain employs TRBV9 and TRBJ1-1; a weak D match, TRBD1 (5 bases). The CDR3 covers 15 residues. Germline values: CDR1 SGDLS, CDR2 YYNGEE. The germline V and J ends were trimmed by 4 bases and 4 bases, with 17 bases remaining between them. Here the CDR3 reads CASSPRQRGFTEAFF. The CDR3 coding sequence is TGTGCCAGCAGCCCCCGACAGAGGGGTTTCACTGAAGCTTTCTTT.

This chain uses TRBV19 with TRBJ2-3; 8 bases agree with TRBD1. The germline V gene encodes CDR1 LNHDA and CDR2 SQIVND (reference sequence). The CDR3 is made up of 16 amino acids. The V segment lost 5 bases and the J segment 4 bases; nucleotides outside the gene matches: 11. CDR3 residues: CASSPTTRGRPDTQYF. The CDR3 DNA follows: TGTGCCAGTAGTCCAACGACCAGGGGGCGCCCAGATACGCAGTATTTT.

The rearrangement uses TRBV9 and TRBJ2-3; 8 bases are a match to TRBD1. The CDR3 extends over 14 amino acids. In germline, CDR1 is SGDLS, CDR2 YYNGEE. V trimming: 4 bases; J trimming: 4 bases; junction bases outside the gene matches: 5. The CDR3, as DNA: TGTGCCAGCAGCACCCAGGGGGCCCCAGATACGCAGTATTTT. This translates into CASSTQGAPDTQYF.

CDR3 DNA: TGTGCCAGCAGGAATACAGGGGACGGAAACACCATATATTTT. Its protein is CASRNTGDGNTIYF. This chain uses TRBV6-5 with TRBJ1-3, with TRBD1 identical over 7 bases. Losses at the gene ends were 6 bases for V and 4 bases for J; bases not matched to a gene: 6. Germline loops: CDR1 MNHEY, CDR2 SVGAGI. The CDR3 is made up of 14 amino acids.

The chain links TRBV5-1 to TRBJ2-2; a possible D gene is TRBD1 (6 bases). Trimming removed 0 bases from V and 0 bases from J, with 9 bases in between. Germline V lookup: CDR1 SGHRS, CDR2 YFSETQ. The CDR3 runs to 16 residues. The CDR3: CASSLDGQSNTGELFF. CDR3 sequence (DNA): TGCGCCAGCAGCTTGGATGGACAGTCGAACACCGGGGAGCTGTTTTTT.

CDR3 loop: CASSPGLAGDTDTQYF. As DNA, the CDR3 is TGCGCCAGCAGCCCAGGACTAGCGGGGGACACAGATACGCAGTATTTT. The chain employs TRBV5-1 and TRBJ2-3; 13 bases match TRBD2. J gave up 2 bases and V 4 bases, and 4 bases lay outside the gene matches. Germline loops: CDR1 SGHRS, CDR2 YFSETQ. CDR3 length equals 16 residues.

The CDR3 loop reads CASSEPGTSGGESDTQYF. CDR3 sequence (DNA): TGTGCCAGCAGTGAACCCGGGACTAGCGGGGGGGAGTCAGATACGCAGTATTTT. This sequence joins TRBV6-4 and TRBJ2-3; 16 positions agree with TRBD2. This CDR3 is 18 amino acids long. V trimming: 3 bases; J trimming: 4 bases; junction bases outside the gene matches: 7. The germline V gene has CDR1 MRHNA and CDR2 SNTAGT.

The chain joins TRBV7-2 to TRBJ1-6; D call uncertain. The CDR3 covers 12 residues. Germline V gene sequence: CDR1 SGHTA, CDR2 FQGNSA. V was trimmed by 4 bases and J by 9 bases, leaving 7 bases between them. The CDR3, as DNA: TGTGCCAGCAGCTCCCCGAGTTCACCCCTCCACTTT. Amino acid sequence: CASSSPSSPLHF.

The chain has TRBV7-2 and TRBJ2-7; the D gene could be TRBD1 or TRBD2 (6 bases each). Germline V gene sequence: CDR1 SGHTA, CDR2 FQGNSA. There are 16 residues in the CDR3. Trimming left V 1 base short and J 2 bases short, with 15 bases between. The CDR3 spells CASSLGGAGRAYEQYF. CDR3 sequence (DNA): TGTGCCAGCAGCTTAGGGGGGGCAGGGCGAGCCTACGAGCAGTACTTC.

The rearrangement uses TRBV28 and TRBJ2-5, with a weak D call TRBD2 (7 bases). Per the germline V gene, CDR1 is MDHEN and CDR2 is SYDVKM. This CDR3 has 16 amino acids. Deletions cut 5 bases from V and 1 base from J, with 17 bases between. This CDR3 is CASSNSGWGLQETQYF. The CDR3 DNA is TGTGCCAGCAGTAATAGCGGGTGGGGGCTCCAAGAGACCCAGTACTTC.

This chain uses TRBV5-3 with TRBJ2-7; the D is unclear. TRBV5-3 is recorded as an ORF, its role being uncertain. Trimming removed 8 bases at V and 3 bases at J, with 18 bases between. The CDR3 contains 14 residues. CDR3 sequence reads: CASSQVGDFYEQYF. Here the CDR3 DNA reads TGTGCCAGCAGCCAAGTCGGAGATTTCTACGAGCAGTACTTC.

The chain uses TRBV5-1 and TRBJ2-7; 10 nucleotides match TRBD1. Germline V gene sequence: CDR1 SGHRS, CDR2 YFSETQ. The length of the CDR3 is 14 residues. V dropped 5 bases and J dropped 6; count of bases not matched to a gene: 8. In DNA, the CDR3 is TGCGCCAGCAGTTCCTCCGGGACAGGGGTCGAGCAGTACTTC. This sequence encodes CASSSSGTGVEQYF.

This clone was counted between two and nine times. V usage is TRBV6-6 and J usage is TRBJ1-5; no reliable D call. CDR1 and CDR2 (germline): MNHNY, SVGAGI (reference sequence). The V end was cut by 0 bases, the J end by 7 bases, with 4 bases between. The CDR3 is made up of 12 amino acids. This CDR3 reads CASSYSAQPQHF. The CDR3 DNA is TGTGCCAGCAGTTACTCGGCCCAGCCCCAGCATTTT.

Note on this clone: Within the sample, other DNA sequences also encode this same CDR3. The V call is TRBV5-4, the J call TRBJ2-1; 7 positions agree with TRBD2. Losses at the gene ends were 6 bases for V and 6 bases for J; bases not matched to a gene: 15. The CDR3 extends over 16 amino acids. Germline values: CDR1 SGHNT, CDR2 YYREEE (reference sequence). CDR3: CASIARLAGEGNEQFF. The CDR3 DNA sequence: TGTGCCAGCATCGCGAGACTAGCAGGAGAAGGCAATGAGCAGTTCTTC.

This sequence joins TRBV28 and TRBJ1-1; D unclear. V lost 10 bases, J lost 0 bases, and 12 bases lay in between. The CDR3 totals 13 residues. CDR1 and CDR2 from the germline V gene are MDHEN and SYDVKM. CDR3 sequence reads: CATGPLMNTEAFF. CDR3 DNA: TGTGCCACCGGCCCTCTTATGAACACTGAAGCTTTCTTT. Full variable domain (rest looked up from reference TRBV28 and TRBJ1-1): DVKVTQSSRYLVKRTGEKVFLECVQDMDHENMFWYRQDPGLGLRLIYFSYDVKMKEKGDIPEGYSVSREKKERFSLILESASTNQTSMYLCATGPLMNTEAFFGQGTRLTVV.

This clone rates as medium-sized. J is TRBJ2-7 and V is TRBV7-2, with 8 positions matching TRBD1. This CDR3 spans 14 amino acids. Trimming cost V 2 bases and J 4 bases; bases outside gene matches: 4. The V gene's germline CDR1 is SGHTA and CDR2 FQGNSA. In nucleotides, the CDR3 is TGTGCCAGCAGCTTAAAAGGACAGGGTTACGAGCAGTACTTC. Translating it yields CASSLKGQGYEQYF.